The 10 T cell receptor beta chains below were found in one sample sequenced in a study of shared clonotypes between healthy human individuals. Profiled with immunoSEQ multiplex PCR; TCRdb holds only in-frame clones, not every one. The table lists 2,100,000 or so clones, approximately 94% of them singletons. The sequenced material came from naive CD4+ T cells sorted from blood. Sample subset: CD45RA+ positively selected. Receptor source: a man aged 18 to 35 in good health.

The V call is TRBV19, the J call TRBJ2-7; D is undetermined. The CDR3 is 16 residues long. Germline CDR1 reads LNHDA; CDR2 reads SQIVND (reference sequence). The germline V and J ends were trimmed by 1 base and 6 bases, with 19 bases remaining between them. CDR3 DNA sequence: TGTGCCAGTAGTATAGCCCCTGGCAGCCCTTGGGGCGAGCAGTACTTC. Its translation is CASSIAPGSPWGEQYF. Complete variable domain (other parts from reference TRBV19 and TRBJ2-7): DGGITQSPKYLFRKEGQNVTLSCEQNLNHDAMYWYRQDPGQGLRLIYYSQIVNDFQKGDIAEGYSVSREKKESFPLTVTSAQKNPTAFYLCASSIAPGSPWGEQYFGPGTRLTVT.

This rearrangement joins TRBV11-2 to TRBJ2-7; D unresolved. Germline CDR1 is SGHAT and CDR2 is FQNNGV. The CDR3 is 13 amino acids. V dropped 2 bases and J dropped 2 bases, with 7 bases sitting between them. CDR3 protein: CASSLSDPYEQYF. The DNA of the CDR3 is TGTGCCAGCAGCTTATCAGACCCCTACGAGCAGTACTTC. Full variable domain (outside the CDR3, taken from reference TRBV11-2 and TRBJ2-7): EAGVAQSPRYKIIEKRQSVAFWCNPISGHATLYWYQQILGQGPKLLIQFQNNGVVDDSQLPKDRFSAERLKGVDSTLKIQPAKLEDSAVYLCASSLSDPYEQYFGPGTRLTVT.

V is TRBV2 and J is TRBJ2-7; TRBD1 agrees at 8 bases. The germline V gene encodes CDR1 SNHLY and CDR2 FYNNEI. V lost 6 bases to trimming and J lost 0 bases; unmatched junction nucleotides: 4. The CDR3 sequence is 14 residues long. The CDR3 region has the DNA TGTGCCAGCAGATACAGGGGGAGCTCCTACGAGCAGTACTTC. This codes for CASRYRGSSYEQYF.

The chain uses TRBV5-1 and TRBJ2-5; 11 nucleotides line up with TRBD2. The junction had 11 bases not matched to a gene; V was cut back by 0 bases and J by 7 bases. The CDR3 consists of 17 residues. The V gene's germline CDR1 is SGHRS and CDR2 YFSETQ. CDR3 residues: CASSLASIAGGPGTQYF. CDR3 bases: TGCGCCAGCAGCTTGGCCTCGATAGCGGGAGGGCCGGGGACCCAGTACTTC.

The chain joins TRBV6-1 to TRBJ1-2, with no clear D. Trimming took 2 bases from V and 3 from J, leaving 7 bases between them. In germline, CDR1 is MNHNS, CDR2 SASEGT. This CDR3 is 13 amino acids long. The chain's CDR3 is CASSESYDYGYTF. As DNA, the CDR3 is TGTGCCAGCAGTGAATCCTATGACTATGGCTACACCTTC.

The chain joins TRBV18 to TRBJ1-1; D is ambiguous. V gave up 8 bases and J gave up 1 base, with 14 bases separating them. This CDR3 spans 14 amino acids. Germline CDR1 KGHSH, CDR2 LQKENI. The DNA for the CDR3 is TGTGCCAGCCGCTCGGGCGCTCAGAACACTGAAGCTTTCTTT. Protein: CASRSGAQNTEAFF.

The chain is built from TRBV2 and TRBJ1-2, with D tentatively TRBD1 (5 bases). This CDR3 comprises 12 residues. From germline, CDR1 is SNHLY and CDR2 FYNNEI. The V gene lost 5 bases and the J gene lost 7 bases, with 11 bases spanning the gap. The CDR3 here is CASSSGNSGYTF. The CDR3 nucleotides read TGTGCCAGCAGTTCAGGGAATTCTGGCTACACCTTC.

V usage is TRBV19 and J usage is TRBJ1-1; weak D call: TRBD1 (5 bases). CDR1 and CDR2 (germline): LNHDA, SQIVND (reference sequence). CDR3 length equals 13 residues. Trimming removed 11 bases at V and 4 bases at J, with 17 bases between. The CDR3 here is CAGRRGGVTEAFF. Written as DNA, the CDR3 is TGTGCCGGTCGGCGTGGGGGTGTCACTGAAGCTTTCTTT.

This sequence joins TRBV30 and TRBJ2-5; D might be TRBD2 (6 bases). The CDR3 length is 14 residues. Trimming removed 0 bases from V and 1 base from J, with 9 bases in between. Per germline, CDR1 GTSNPN and CDR2 SVGIG (reference sequence). The CDR3 protein is CAWSVAGPQETQYF. DNA of the CDR3: TGTGCCTGGAGTGTTGCGGGGCCCCAAGAGACCCAGTACTTC.

The chain has TRBV5-6 and TRBJ1-4, with D unresolved. Trimming removed 1 base at V and 0 bases at J, with 4 bases between. Germline V gene lookup returns CDR1 SGHDT and CDR2 YYEEEE. CDR3 size: 14 residues. The CDR3 loop reads CASSLTATNEKLFF. CDR3 DNA: TGTGCCAGCAGCTTGACAGCAACTAATGAAAAACTGTTTTTT.